Following are 2 T cell receptor beta chains from one sample sequenced in a study of blood T cell repertoires in COVID-19. Generated by immunoSEQ multiplex PCR, the TCRdb table keeps only in-frame clones and is missing some. This sample has some 30,000 clones, with about 88% found just once. Specimen: peripheral blood. These receptors all stem from an older man with active COVID-19.

This chain links TRBV6-5 with TRBJ1-4, with unresolved D. The CDR3 consists of 14 residues. Trimming shortened V by 7 bases and J by 8 bases, and 17 bases separated the two germline ends. The germline V gene has CDR1 MNHEY and CDR2 SVGAGI. CDR3 sequence reads: CASTPPGTWEKLFF. The CDR3, as DNA: TGTGCCAGCACCCCCCCAGGAACTTGGGAAAAACTGTTTTTT.

This chain connects TRBV24-1 to TRBJ2-1; tentative D call: TRBD2 (5 bases). Germline assignment: CDR1 KGHDR and CDR2 SFDVKD. The germline V and J ends were trimmed by 3 bases and 15 bases, with 11 bases remaining between them. CDR3 size: 11 residues. The CDR3 region is CATSDPLEWFF. CDR3 sequence (DNA): TGTGCCACCAGTGATCCACTAGAGTGGTTCTTC.